The entry below describes one T cell receptor beta chain. These data come from a study of T cell repertoires in cytomegalovirus infection. Trimming took off 0 bases at V and 1 base at J, with 10 bases between the two ends. This CDR3 contains 16 residues. From germline, CDR1 is MGHRA and CDR2 YSYEKL. TCRdb fed the reads into MiXCR, producing one record per CDR3 protein. The data contain just under 550,000 distinct CDR3 sequences, about 25% of them singletons. This clonotype originated in a human donor in good health (CMV status not recorded). Some clones in this sample may be carry-over from other donors' samples. This chain connects TRBV4-1 to TRBJ2-1; tentative D call: TRBD1 (5 bases). The sample consisted of PBMCs. Here the CDR3 DNA reads TGCGCCAGCAGCCAAGAGGGGCCCGGGTCCTACAATGAGCAGTTCTTC. Amino acids: CASSQEGPGSYNEQFF.